Presented here are 22 T cell receptor beta chains from one specimen sequenced in a study of blood T cell repertoires in COVID-19. Data came from immunoSEQ multiplex PCR; TCRdb stores just in-frame clones and leaves some out. Here the sample spans 88,000 or so clones, over 65% being singletons. The sequencing input was peripheral blood. Every receptor here comes from a human donor in a cohort sampled during active COVID-19.

The rearrangement joins TRBV10-3 to TRBJ1-1; 7 nucleotides line up with TRBD1. Germline assignment: CDR1 ENHRY and CDR2 SYGVKD. CDR3 length equals 16 residues. V shed 0 bases, J shed 1 base, and the junction held 5 bases outside the gene matches. The CDR3 bases are TGTGCCATCAGTGAGTCTCTGGGACAGTCGAACACTGAAGCTTTCTTT. Residues: CAISESLGQSNTEAFF.

The chain uses TRBV10-3 and TRBJ2-6, with D possibly TRBD1 on 6 matching bases. The CDR3 has 19 amino acids. V was cut by 6 bases and J by 0 bases, with 21 bases left in between. Germline V gene lookup returns CDR1 ENHRY and CDR2 SYGVKD. CDR3 loop: CAIRPEPRQVSSGANVLTF. The DNA for the CDR3 is TGTGCCATCAGGCCCGAGCCCCGACAGGTTAGCTCTGGGGCCAACGTCCTGACTTTC.

In its sample, this clone was seen a few times. The rearrangement links TRBV7-2 to TRBJ1-1; 7 bases are shared with TRBD1. Germline assignment: CDR1 SGHTA and CDR2 FQGNSA. Unmatched junction bases numbered 3, after V lost 1 base and J lost 7 bases. The CDR3 totals 13 residues. The CDR3 protein is CASSLDRGGEAFF. The CDR3 nucleotides are TGTGCCAGCAGCTTAGACAGGGGAGGTGAAGCTTTCTTT.

V is TRBV5-1 and J is TRBJ2-7, with 10 bases fitting TRBD1. CDR3 size: 14 residues. V shed 5 bases, J shed 9 bases, and the junction held 11 bases outside the gene matches. Germline assignment: CDR1 SGHRS and CDR2 YFSETQ. The CDR3 spells CASSSGTGAVGQYF. The CDR3, as DNA: TGCGCCAGCAGTTCCGGGACAGGGGCTGTTGGGCAGTACTTC.

This clone was counted once. The chain carries TRBV28 and TRBJ1-2; maybe TRBD1 (6 bases). There are 14 residues in the CDR3. Germline V CDR1 and CDR2: MDHEN, SYDVKM. Trimming removed 5 bases from V and 1 base from J, with 11 bases in between. CDR3 DNA: TGTGCCAGCAGTCAAGGGACAAATAACTATGGCTACACCTTC. It is translated as CASSQGTNNYGYTF.

The V and J genes are TRBV4-2 and TRBJ1-4; the D gene is possibly TRBD1 (5 bases). This CDR3 has 16 residues. Germline lookup yields CDR1 LGHNA and CDR2 YNFKEQ. Trimming removed 1 base from V and 8 bases from J, with 17 bases in between. The CDR3 is CASSQGGGEGREKLFF. The CDR3 coding sequence is TGTGCCAGCAGCCAAGGAGGAGGGGAGGGTAGAGAAAAACTGTTTTTT.

Points on this clone: At one of its ends the junction is not consistent with the germline gene, which may arise from a read error. The gene calls are TRBV7-7 and TRBJ2-1; TRBD2 aligns across 7 bases. The CDR3 consists of 17 residues. Looked up from germline, CDR1 is SSHAT and CDR2 is FNYEAQ (reference sequence). The CDR3 sequence is CASSLGIRLAGNNEQFF. CDR3 in DNA: TGTGCTAGCAGCTTAGGAATCCGACTAGCAGGGAACAATGAGCAGTTCTTC.

V gene TRBV5-1 combines with J gene TRBJ1-1; D possibly corresponds to TRBD1 (5 bases). Germline CDR1 is SGHRS and CDR2 is YFSETQ. The CDR3 contains 13 residues. Deletions cut 4 bases from V and 2 bases from J, with 9 bases between. CDR3 loop: CASSLQGNTEAFF. CDR3 DNA: TGCGCCAGCAGCCTTCAGGGTAACACTGAAGCTTTCTTT.

This sequence joins TRBV30 and TRBJ1-1; TRBD1 matches 7 bases. Germline CDR1 GTSNPN, CDR2 SVGIG (reference sequence). The ends lost 4 bases at V and 3 bases at J; junction bases unmatched: 14. This CDR3 has 16 residues. The CDR3 bases are TGTGCCTGGACTCTACCGGGACAGTTATTCCACACTGAAGCTTTCTTT. It codes for CAWTLPGQLFHTEAFF. The whole variable domain, filled in from reference TRBV30 and TRBJ1-1, reads SQTIHQWPATLVQPVGSPLSLECTVEGTSNPNLYWYRQAAGRGLQLLFYSVGIGQISSEVPQNLSASRPQDRQFILSSKKLLLSDSGFYLCAWTLPGQLFHTEAFFGQGTRLTVV.

The chain recombines TRBV28 with TRBJ1-5, with a weak D call TRBD1 (6 bases). With 1 base removed from V and 7 bases from J, the gap between germline ends came to 11 bases. Germline V gives CDR1 MDHEN, CDR2 SYDVKM. This CDR3 spans 14 amino acids. The CDR3 here is CASSLSLTGQPQHF. DNA for the CDR3: TGTGCCAGCAGTTTATCCCTGACAGGCCAGCCCCAGCATTTT.

The chain employs TRBV30 and TRBJ2-1; TRBD2 might be the D (5 bases). The CDR3 extends over 15 amino acids. Per germline, CDR1 GTSNPN and CDR2 SVGIG (reference sequence). V was clipped by 3 bases and J by 3 bases, with 15 bases between them. CDR3 region: CAWSLYTEGYNEQFF. The DNA of the CDR3 is TGTGCCTGGAGCCTATATACTGAGGGCTACAATGAGCAGTTCTTC. The variable domain in full, completed from reference TRBV30 and TRBJ2-1, reads SQTIHQWPATLVQPVGSPLSLECTVEGTSNPNLYWYRQAAGRGLQLLFYSVGIGQISSEVPQNLSASRPQDRQFILSSKKLLLSDSGFYLCAWSLYTEGYNEQFFGPGTRLTVL.

The chain carries TRBV19 and TRBJ1-5; perhaps TRBD1 as D (6 bases). Germline V gene lookup returns CDR1 LNHDA and CDR2 SQIVND (reference sequence). The V end lost 5 bases, the J end lost 1 base, and 18 bases lay between the germline ends. The CDR3 covers 17 residues. CDR3 residues: CASSPQRGTGSNQPQHF. CDR3 bases: TGTGCCAGTAGTCCCCAGAGGGGGACGGGGAGCAATCAGCCCCAGCATTTT.

The V gene is TRBV19, the J gene TRBJ2-7; D possibly corresponds to TRBD2 (6 bases). The germline V gene has CDR1 LNHDA and CDR2 SQIVND (reference sequence). Between the trimmed V and J ends, which lost 5 bases and 6 bases, there was a span of 17 bases. The CDR3 consists of 14 residues. CDR3 bases: TGTGCCAGTAGTTCTAGCGCGGGGATCTCCGAGCAGTACTTC. Protein: CASSSSAGISEQYF. The entire variable domain, with the rest obtained from reference TRBV19 and TRBJ2-7, is as follows: DGGITQSPKYLFRKEGQNVTLSCEQNLNHDAMYWYRQDPGQGLRLIYYSQIVNDFQKGDIAEGYSVSREKKESFPLTVTSAQKNPTAFYLCASSSSAGISEQYFGPGTRLTVT.

This clone was seen a single time. The V call is TRBV2, the J call TRBJ2-2, with D possibly being TRBD2 (6 bases). The CDR3 spans 15 residues. V lost 7 bases and J lost 1, with 13 bases in between. Germline loops: CDR1 SNHLY, CDR2 FYNNEI. CDR3 coding DNA: TGTGCCAGCAACCTCGGGGGACTGAACACCGGGGAGCTGTTTTTT. Translated: CASNLGGLNTGELFF.

This chain uses TRBV30 with TRBJ2-3, with D maybe TRBD1 (5 bases). The CDR3 is 14 residues long. The V end was cut by 0 bases, the J end by 0 bases, with 7 bases between. Germline CDR1 is GTSNPN and CDR2 is SVGIG (reference sequence). The CDR3 loop reads CAWSVQGSTDTQYF. As DNA, the CDR3 is TGTGCCTGGAGTGTCCAGGGAAGCACAGATACGCAGTATTTT.

The chain carries TRBV5-5 and TRBJ1-5; D is possibly TRBD1 (6 bases). The germline CDR1 and CDR2 sequences are SGHKS and YYEKEE (reference sequence). V was trimmed by 4 bases and J by 1 base, leaving 9 bases between them. This CDR3 has 14 amino acids. The CDR3: CASSPGQSNQPQHF. Here the CDR3 DNA reads TGTGCCAGCAGCCCCGGACAGAGCAATCAGCCCCAGCATTTT.

The rearrangement links TRBV28 to TRBJ2-1; D perhaps matches TRBD1 (6 bases). The CDR3 extends over 15 amino acids. V lost 6 bases, J lost 0 bases, and 12 bases lay in between. Per germline, CDR1 MDHEN and CDR2 SYDVKM. The CDR3 DNA reads as TGTGCCAGCAGGCGAACAGGGAGCTCCTACAATGAGCAGTTCTTC. Translating gives CASRRTGSSYNEQFF.

This clone was detected only a few times. The V call is TRBV10-3, the J call TRBJ2-3, with 11 bases identical to TRBD2. The ends lost 5 bases at V and 4 bases at J; junction bases unmatched: 11. Per germline, CDR1 ENHRY and CDR2 SYGVKD. This CDR3 is 17 amino acids long. The CDR3 sequence: CAISHNPSGGYADTQYF. CDR3 DNA: TGTGCCATCAGTCATAACCCTAGCGGGGGGTATGCAGATACGCAGTATTTT.

In its sample, this clone was seen once. The genes are TRBV7-9 and TRBJ2-5; 9 positions agree with TRBD1. Trimming removed 3 bases from V and 5 bases from J; junction bases left unmatched: 7. The CDR3 loop spans 15 amino acids. Germline V lookup: CDR1 SEHNR, CDR2 FQNEAQ (reference sequence). The CDR3 reads CASSFGTGYPETQYF. The CDR3 coding sequence is TGTGCCAGCAGCTTCGGGACAGGGTATCCGGAGACCCAGTACTTC.

The chain employs TRBV10-3 and TRBJ2-7; 10 nucleotides align to TRBD2. V shed 0 bases, J shed 3 bases, and the junction held 2 bases outside the gene matches. Germline lookup yields CDR1 ENHRY and CDR2 SYGVKD. The CDR3 runs 15 residues. The CDR3 loop reads CAISESTSGYYEQYF. In DNA form, the CDR3 reads TGTGCCATCAGTGAGTCGACTAGCGGGTACTACGAGCAGTACTTC.

This clone was seen once. The J gene is TRBJ2-5, the V gene TRBV7-2; D is unclear. Germline lookup yields CDR1 SGHTA and CDR2 FQGNSA. This CDR3 comprises 14 residues. The V end lost 3 bases, the J end lost 3 bases, and 11 bases lay between the germline ends. CDR3 nucleotides: TGTGCCAGCAGCTTCACGGGTTCTAAAGAGACCCAGTACTTC. This encodes CASSFTGSKETQYF.

This clone was counted between two and nine times. CDR3 DNA sequence: TGCAGCGTCACAGGGGGAGGGTACGAGCAGTACTTC. The encoded protein is CSVTGGGYEQYF. V and J are TRBV29-1 and TRBJ2-7; D is perhaps TRBD1 (8 bases). Trimming left V 6 bases short and J 4 bases short, with 13 bases between. CDR3 length: 12 residues. The germline gives CDR1 SQVTM, CDR2 ANQGSEA.